One and the same sample provided the 17 T cell receptor beta chains below, sequenced in a study of blood T cell repertoires in COVID-19. Only in-frame clones appear in the TCRdb table, and some are missing; sequencing was by immunoSEQ multiplex PCR. The sample records 130,000 or so clones, about 87% being singletons. Sequenced material: peripheral blood. The source of these receptors is a woman between 45 and 65 years old with acute or convalescent COVID-19.

This chain joins TRBV9 and TRBJ2-7; 8 bases line up with TRBD2. The CDR3 is 16 amino acids. CDR1 is SGDLS, CDR2 YYNGEE, per germline. V lost 0 bases to trimming and J lost 3 bases; unmatched junction nucleotides: 8. In nucleotides, the CDR3 is TGTGCCAGCAGCGTAGGGGCCGGGGGGACTAGCTACGAGCAGTACTTC. Translating it yields CASSVGAGGTSYEQYF.

The chain recombines TRBV11-2 with TRBJ2-1; TRBD2 matches at 8 bases. Germline values: CDR1 SGHAT, CDR2 FQNNGV. CDR3 length: 17 residues. The J segment lost 7 bases and the V segment lost 1 base, leaving 12 bases of the junction unmatched. The CDR3 is CASSLGFGSGVVNEQFF. In nucleotides, the CDR3 is TGTGCCAGCAGCTTAGGTTTTGGTAGCGGGGTGGTAAATGAGCAGTTCTTC.

The J gene is TRBJ1-1, the V gene TRBV10-2; D ambiguous. Germline assignment: CDR1 WSHSY and CDR2 SAAADI. CDR3 length: 14 residues. Trimming removed 0 bases at V and 1 base at J, with 6 bases between. The CDR3, as DNA: TGCGCCAGCAGTGAGTCTGGGCAGAACACTGAAGCTTTCTTT. Translating gives CASSESGQNTEAFF.

Concerning this clone itself: As the CDR3 is not closed by the conserved phenylalanine or tryptophan, this likely results from a read error. It is unclear where the CDR3 begins or ends on the DNA, so no DNA is shown, and the CDR3 is as TCRdb lists it. The chain employs TRBV5-6 and TRBJ1-2; TRBD1, the table's D call, was not compared with the DNA. 13 amino acids form the CDR3, both terminal residues included. Germline loops: CDR1 SGHDT, CDR2 YYEEEE. The CDR3 protein is CASSWDSKSYTFG.

The chain recombines TRBV25-1 with TRBJ1-4; D might be TRBD1 (6 bases). Between the trimmed V and J ends, which lost 4 bases and 3 bases, there was a span of 12 bases. The germline gives CDR1 MGHDK, CDR2 SYGVNS. There are 15 residues in the CDR3. Here the CDR3 reads CASSAYRAANEKLFF. Written as DNA, the CDR3 is TGTGCCAGCAGTGCCTACAGGGCAGCTAATGAAAAACTGTTTTTT.

As concerns this clone: The junction and the germline gene differ at one end; a read error may be behind it. The genes are TRBV6-6 and TRBJ2-6; 9 nucleotides align to TRBD1. CDR3 length: 12 amino acids. CDR1 is MNHNY and CDR2 is SVGAGI in the germline V gene (reference sequence). Here the CDR3 reads CASRGQGDARNF. For the CDR3, the DNA is TGTGCCAGCAGGGGACAGGGTGATGCTCGCAATTTC.

The CDR3, as DNA: TGTGCCAGCAGACATGACAGTAACTATGGCTACACCTTC. It yields the protein CASRHDSNYGYTF. The J gene is TRBJ1-2, the V gene TRBV9, with D maybe TRBD1 (5 bases). This CDR3 has 13 residues. Trimming pared 5 bases from V and 1 base from J, leaving 9 bases between. Germline loops: CDR1 SGDLS, CDR2 YYNGEE.

The CDR3 region is CASSPSEGLALGDTQYF. The CDR3 DNA is TGTGCCAGCTCACCCTCGGAGGGACTAGCCCTAGGGGATACGCAGTATTTT. The V call is TRBV18, the J call TRBJ2-3; 9 nucleotides align to TRBD2. Germline CDR1 reads KGHSH; CDR2 reads LQKENI. V lost 3 bases, J lost 6 bases, and 13 bases stayed unmatched. There are 17 residues in the CDR3.

V gene TRBV7-9 combines with J gene TRBJ2-7; 9 nucleotides match TRBD1. CDR1 is SEHNR, CDR2 FQNEAQ, per germline (reference sequence). V dropped 6 bases and J dropped 1; count of bases not matched to a gene: 13. The CDR3 loop spans 17 amino acids. The CDR3 is CASRLTGTGTGSYEQYF. Here the CDR3 DNA reads TGTGCCAGCAGACTGACAGGGACAGGGACTGGTTCCTACGAGCAGTACTTC.

The chain joins TRBV6-6 to TRBJ1-2, with 7 bases lining up with TRBD1. The V and J ends lost 8 bases and 1 base, in that order; junction bases with no gene match: 10. This CDR3 contains 15 residues. Germline CDR1 MNHNY, CDR2 SVGAGI (reference sequence). The CDR3 is CASRTSGQNNYGYTF. The CDR3 DNA is TGTGCCAGCCGCACTTCGGGACAGAATAACTATGGCTACACCTTC.

This chain connects TRBV30 to TRBJ2-1; 9 bases match TRBD2. The CDR3 covers 17 residues. The V and J ends lost 4 bases and 0 bases, in that order; junction bases with no gene match: 10. Per the germline V gene, CDR1 is GTSNPN and CDR2 is SVGIG (reference sequence). DNA for the CDR3: TGTGCCTGGACCATGGCGGGGGGGTTAAGCTCCTACAATGAGCAGTTCTTC. This sequence encodes CAWTMAGGLSSYNEQFF.

The V gene is TRBV6-5, the J gene TRBJ1-5, with no clear D. V lost 8 bases, J lost 3 bases, and 11 bases lay in between. From germline, CDR1 is MNHEY and CDR2 SVGAGI. This CDR3 has 13 residues. CDR3 DNA sequence: TGTGCCAGCGGCCAGGCTCACAATCAGCCCCAGCATTTT. Translation: CASGQAHNQPQHF.

The chain carries TRBV6-5 and TRBJ2-7, with 11 bases lining up with TRBD2. In germline, CDR1 is MNHEY, CDR2 SVGAGI. This CDR3 comprises 12 residues. The V gene end was trimmed by 7 bases and the J gene end by 6 bases; junction bases not matched to a gene: 2. CDR3 residues: CASIAGGLEQYF. Written as DNA, the CDR3 is TGTGCCAGCATAGCGGGAGGGCTCGAGCAGTACTTC.

V gene TRBV6-4 combines with J gene TRBJ2-7; D perhaps matches TRBD1 (5 bases). Germline CDR1 MRHNA, CDR2 SNTAGT. V lost 4 bases, J lost 4 bases, and 17 bases lay in between. The CDR3 consists of 15 residues. DNA of the CDR3: TGTGCCAGCAGTGCCTCTAAGGTCAGGGTGTACGAGCAGTACTTC. Protein sequence: CASSASKVRVYEQYF.

The chain links TRBV19 to TRBJ2-1, with 11 positions matching TRBD2. CDR3 size: 15 residues. With 1 base clipped from V and 8 bases from J, the junction kept 4 bases outside the gene matches. Germline V CDR1 and CDR2: LNHDA, SQIVND (reference sequence). CDR3 region: CASSIVAGGNDEQFF. DNA of the CDR3: TGTGCCAGTAGTATAGTAGCGGGAGGGAACGATGAGCAGTTCTTC.

The CDR3 reads CASSLGFSGGYTDTQYF. CDR3 DNA: TGTGCCAGCAGCTTAGGATTTAGCGGGGGTTACACAGATACGCAGTATTTT. The gene calls are TRBV7-9 and TRBJ2-3; 9 nucleotides match TRBD2. Germline V gives CDR1 SEHNR, CDR2 FQNEAQ (reference sequence). This CDR3 contains 17 residues. V was clipped by 1 base and J by 2 bases; unmatched bases: 7. Using reference TRBV7-9 and TRBJ2-3 for the parts outside the CDR3, the full variable domain is DTGVSQNPRHKITKRGQNVTFRCDPISEHNRLYWYRQTLGQGPEFLTYFQNEAQLEKSRLLSDRFSAERPKGSFSTLEIQRTEQGDSAMYLCASSLGFSGGYTDTQYFGPGTRLTVL.

The count of this clone is one. DNA of the CDR3: TGTGCCAGCAGTGAAATGGGGGGGCTGGACACTGAAGCTTTCTTT. It yields the protein CASSEMGGLDTEAFF. This sequence joins TRBV6-1 and TRBJ1-1; D possibly corresponds to TRBD1 (6 bases). Germline lookup yields CDR1 MNHNS and CDR2 SASEGT. The CDR3 runs 15 residues. V lost 2 bases and J lost 3, with 13 bases in between.